This is a list of T cell receptor beta chains from one sample in a study of blood T cell repertoires in COVID-19. Sequencing used immunoSEQ multiplex PCR; TCRdb keeps in-frame clones, though not all of them. The data show approximately 230,000 clones, under 90% seen once. Sample: peripheral blood. The receptor set was obtained from a man aged 25 to 45 with active or convalescent COVID-19. CDR3s include the opening cysteine and the closing phenylalanine or tryptophan. A D gene is named only where the DNA matches it firmly. Clone size appears in some rows only: once, few, many, or a class for an expanded clone.

TRBJ1-1 | TRBV28 | - | - | CASSLPERNTEAFF | TGTGCCAGCAGTTTACCCGAGAGGAACACTGAAGCTTTCTTT
TRBJ2-1 | TRBV7-2 | - | TRBD2 | CASSSGLAGGNEQFF | TGTGCCAGCAGCTCAGGACTAGCGGGAGGCAATGAGCAGTTCTTC
TRBJ2-2 | TRBV5-8 | - | TRBD2 | CASSLTGLATTGELFF | TGTGCCAGCAGCTTGACGGGACTAGCGACTACCGGGGAGCTGTTTTTT
TRBJ1-2 | TRBV5-5 | - | - | CASSLDRTGYGYTF | TGTGCCAGCAGCTTAGACCGAACAGGCTATGGCTACACCTTC
TRBJ2-3 | TRBV7-9 | once | - | CASSPRSEDTQYF | TGTGCCAGCAGCCCACGTAGTGAAGATACGCAGTATTTT
TRBJ2-3 | TRBV19 | - | TRBD2 | CASSPGGRVGDTQYF | TGTGCCAGTAGTCCCGGCGGGAGGGTTGGAGATACGCAGTATTTT
TRBJ1-1 | TRBV19 | few | - | CASTKGSYTEAFF | TGTGCCAGTACCAAGGGGTCCTACACTGAAGCTTTCTTT
TRBJ1-6 | TRBV6-6 | - | TRBD1 | CASGDREDSPLHF | TGTGCCAGCGGCGACAGGGAGGATTCACCCCTCCACTTT
TRBJ1-1 | TRBV9 | - | - | CASSVGQRPDEAFF | TGTGCCAGCAGCGTAGGACAGCGTCCAGATGAAGCTTTCTTT
TRBJ2-7 | TRBV6-2/TRBV6-3 | - | - | CASSLPRESDEQYF | TGTGCCAGCAGCCTCCCGCGAGAGTCGGACGAGCAGTACTTC
TRBJ2-1 | TRBV4-2 | - | TRBD2 | CASSQRLLAGGNEQFF | TGTGCCAGCAGCCAGCGCCTACTAGCGGGAGGCAATGAGCAGTTCTTC
TRBJ1-4 | TRBV3-1/TRBV3-2 | - | - | CASSRRVGLGEKLFF | TGTGCCAGCAGCCGAAGAGTTGGGCTGGGTGAAAAACTGTTTTTT
TRBJ2-3 | TRBV19 | - | TRBD2 | CASSIDGGKTDTQYF | TGTGCCAGTAGTATAGACGGGGGGAAAACAGATACGCAGTATTTT
TRBJ1-3 | TRBV3-1/TRBV3-2 | once | - | CASSQAQGLGNTIYF | TGTGCCAGCAGCCAAGCGCAGGGGTTAGGAAACACCATATATTTT
TRBJ1-1 | TRBV27 | - | TRBD1 | CASRTGVGRAFF | TGTGCCAGCAGAACAGGGGTTGGGCGAGCTTTCTTT
TRBJ2-3 | TRBV14 | once | - | CASSPRLADTQYF | TGTGCCAGCAGCCCCCGGCTAGCAGATACGCAGTATTTT
TRBJ2-7 | TRBV7-2 | - | TRBD2 | CASGLVRLDEQYF | TGTGCCAGTGGACTAGTTCGACTCGACGAGCAGTACTTC
TRBJ2-1 | TRBV5-1 | - | TRBD2 | CASSPIAGQGNEQFF | TGCGCCAGCAGCCCCATAGCGGGCCAGGGCAATGAGCAGTTCTTC
TRBJ1-6 | TRBV9 | - | - | CASSVVGAGNSPLHF | TGTGCCAGCAGCGTAGTGGGGGCAGGTAATTCACCCCTCCACTTT
TRBJ1-6 | TRBV3-1/TRBV3-2 | - | - | CASSQYTGGSNSPLHF | TGTGCCAGCAGCCAGTACACCGGCGGTAGCAATTCACCCCTCCACTTT
TRBJ1-5 | TRBV3-1/TRBV3-2 | - | - | CASSPGIIGDGQPQHF | TGTGCCAGCAGCCCCGGCATAATCGGGGATGGTCAGCCCCAGCATTTT
TRBJ1-2 | TRBV12-3/TRBV12-4 | - | - | CASRISGVQGYTF | TGTGCCAGCAGAATTTCAGGGGTGCAGGGCTACACCTTC
TRBJ1-2 | TRBV6-5 | - | - | CASSYGRGDYGYTF | TGTGCCAGCAGTTATGGGCGGGGTGACTATGGCTACACCTTC
TRBJ1-3 | TRBV4-2 | - | TRBD1 | CASSQGQGFGNTIYF | TGTGCCAGCAGCCAAGGACAGGGGTTCGGAAACACCATATATTTT
TRBJ1-5 | TRBV28 | few | TRBD1 | CASRPKTGGSQPQHF | TGTGCCAGCAGGCCTAAGACAGGGGGCAGTCAGCCCCAGCATTTT
TRBJ1-2 | TRBV7-9 | many | - | CASSPLRGLMSYGYTF | TGTGCCAGCAGCCCTCTCCGCGGATTAATGTCGTATGGCTACACCTTC
TRBJ2-7 | TRBV30 | - | TRBD1 | CASSTGGSYEQYF | TGTGCCTCCTCGACAGGGGGCTCCTACGAGCAGTACTTC
TRBJ1-1 | TRBV7-9 | - | TRBD1 | CASSFPGTGNAFF | TGTGCCAGCAGCTTCCCGGGGACAGGGAATGCTTTCTTT
TRBJ1-5 | TRBV19 | - | - | CASSMQGGNQPQHF | TGTGCCAGTAGTATGCAGGGTGGCAATCAGCCCCAGCATTTT
TRBJ1-2 | TRBV5-1 | - | - | CASSSGLAYTF | TGCGCCAGCAGCTCGGGACTTGCGTACACCTTC
TRBJ1-1 | TRBV2 | - | - | CASSEAVGASEAFF | TGTGCCAGCAGTGAAGCAGTGGGAGCTTCTGAAGCTTTCTTT
TRBJ2-3 | TRBV5-1 | - | - | CASKVGSVDTQYF | TGCGCCAGCAAGGTCGGGAGCGTAGATACGCAGTATTTT
TRBJ1-1 | TRBV3-1/TRBV3-2 | - | - | CASSQSSMNTEAFF | TGTGCCAGCAGCCAAAGTTCTATGAACACTGAAGCTTTCTTT
TRBJ2-5 | TRBV3-1/TRBV3-2 | - | TRBD2 | CASSRRTSGGETQYF | TGTGCCAGCAGCCGACGGACTAGCGGGGGAGAGACCCAGTACTTC
TRBJ2-5 | TRBV19 | few | TRBD2 | CASSDPKLAGGETQYF | TGTGCCAGTAGCGACCCTAAACTAGCGGGGGGAGAGACCCAGTACTTC
TRBJ1-5 | TRBV28 | - | - | CASRGNFRGSNQPQHF | TGTGCCAGCAGGGGAAACTTCAGGGGAAGCAATCAGCCCCAGCATTTT
TRBJ1-1 | TRBV6-5 | - | - | CASSYARGANTEAFF | TGTGCCAGCAGTTACGCCCGGGGAGCTAACACTGAAGCTTTCTTT
TRBJ2-3 | TRBV10-1 | - | TRBD2 | CASSKGTSGRGGDTQYF | TGCGCCAGCTCAAAAGGGACTAGCGGGCGGGGGGGAGATACGCAGTATTTT
TRBJ2-7 | TRBV11-2 | - | TRBD1 | CASSPGTGTYEQYF | TGTGCCAGCAGCCCCGGGACAGGGACCTACGAGCAGTACTTC
TRBJ1-6 | TRBV6-5 | - | TRBD1 | CASSPPRTGHSPLHF | TGTGCCAGCAGTCCCCCCCGGACAGGGCATTCACCCCTCCACTTT
TRBJ2-2 | TRBV19 | - | TRBD1 | CASSIAGQGASSTGELFF | TGTGCCAGTAGTATAGCGGGGCAGGGGGCTTCGAGCACCGGGGAGCTGTTTTTT
TRBJ1-3 | TRBV6-5 | - | TRBD1 | CASSFGGGASGNTIYF | TGTGCCAGCAGTTTCGGAGGGGGCGCGTCTGGAAACACCATATATTTT
TRBJ2-2 | TRBV28 | - | TRBD1 | CASSSPRQGHTGELFF | TGTGCCAGCAGTTCCCCTCGACAGGGGCACACCGGGGAGCTGTTTTTT